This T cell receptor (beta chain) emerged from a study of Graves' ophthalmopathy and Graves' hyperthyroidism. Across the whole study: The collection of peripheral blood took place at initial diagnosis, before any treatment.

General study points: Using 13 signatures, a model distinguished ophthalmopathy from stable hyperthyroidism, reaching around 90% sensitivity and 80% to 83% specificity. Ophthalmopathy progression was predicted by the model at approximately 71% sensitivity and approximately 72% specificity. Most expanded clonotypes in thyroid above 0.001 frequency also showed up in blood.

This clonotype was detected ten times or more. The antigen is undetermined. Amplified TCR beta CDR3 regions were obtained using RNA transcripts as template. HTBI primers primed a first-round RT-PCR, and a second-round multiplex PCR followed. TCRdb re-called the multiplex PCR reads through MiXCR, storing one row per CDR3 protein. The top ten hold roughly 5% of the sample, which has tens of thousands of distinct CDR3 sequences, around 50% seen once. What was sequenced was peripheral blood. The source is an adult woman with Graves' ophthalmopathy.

The DNA of the CDR3 is TGCGCCAGCAGCTTGATTGCGACAGGGTTCACAGATACGCAGTATTTT. The encoded protein is CASSLIATGFTDTQYF. The chain has TRBV5-1 and TRBJ2-3, with 7 bases identical to TRBD1. The CDR3 sequence is 16 residues long. The J segment lost 2 bases and the V segment lost 1 base, leaving 7 bases of the junction unmatched. CDR1 and CDR2 (germline): SGHRS, YFSETQ.